These T cell receptor beta chains were read from a single sample in a study of shared clonotypes between healthy human individuals. The method was immunoSEQ multiplex PCR; TCRdb's version includes in-frame clones alone and lacks a portion of them. The sample gives 780,000 or so clones, roughly 72% of which show up once; approximately 2% is in the top ten. Sequencing input: memory CD4+ T cells sorted from blood. Source of these receptors: a woman in her twenties or thirties in good health. Each CDR3 is given with its conserved first and last residue. A D gene is named only where the DNA matches it firmly. Size values are once, few and many counts, or a class for expanded clones, and some rows have none.

CDR3 DNA: TGTGCCAGCAGTTACTCGACACGCCGGGATAGTTCGGCCCAGTACTTC
CDR3 protein: CASSYSTRRDSSAQYF
V gene: TRBV6-6
clone size: -
D gene: -
J gene: TRBJ2-5
CDR3 length: 16

CDR3 DNA: TGTGCCAGCTCACCCACCGGACAAGGCGAGCAGTACTTC
CDR3 protein: CASSPTGQGEQYF
V gene: TRBV18
clone size: -
D gene: -
J gene: TRBJ2-7
CDR3 length: 13

CDR3 DNA: TGTGCCAGCAGTGAGCGGGAGGGCCCCTACAATGAGCAGTTCTTC
CDR3 protein: CASSEREGPYNEQFF
V gene: TRBV2
clone size: -
D gene: TRBD2
J gene: TRBJ2-1
CDR3 length: 15

CDR3 DNA: TGCGCCAGCAGCCCTGGAAGCGGGGAATCCTACAATGAGCAGTTCTTC
CDR3 protein: CASSPGSGESYNEQFF
V gene: TRBV5-1
clone size: few
D gene: TRBD2
J gene: TRBJ2-1
CDR3 length: 16

CDR3 DNA: TGTGCCAGTAGTATAGGGAACAGCCGAAGCAATCAGCCCCAGCATTTT
CDR3 protein: CASSIGNSRSNQPQHF
V gene: TRBV19
clone size: -
D gene: -
J gene: TRBJ1-5
CDR3 length: 16

CDR3 DNA: TGTGCCAGCAGTGACACGGGACGGACCTACGAGCAGTACTTC
CDR3 protein: CASSDTGRTYEQYF
V gene: TRBV7-9
clone size: few
D gene: -
J gene: TRBJ2-7
CDR3 length: 14

CDR3 DNA: TGTGCCAGCAGCCAAGCGTCGGCAAGCTCTGGAAACACCATATATTTT
CDR3 protein: CASSQASASSGNTIYF
V gene: TRBV4-2
clone size: -
D gene: -
J gene: TRBJ1-3
CDR3 length: 16

CDR3 DNA: TGTGCCAGCTCACCAGCAGGGAGCGACACTGAAGCTTTCTTT
CDR3 protein: CASSPAGSDTEAFF
V gene: TRBV18
clone size: -
D gene: -
J gene: TRBJ1-1
CDR3 length: 14

CDR3 DNA: TGTGCCAGCAGCGTAGGGGCTAGCGGCAGCTACAATGAGCAGTTCTTC
CDR3 protein: CASSVGASGSYNEQFF
V gene: TRBV9
clone size: -
D gene: TRBD2
J gene: TRBJ2-1
CDR3 length: 16

CDR3 DNA: TGTGCCAGCAGCCTACCGACGAGCTATGGCTACACCTTC
CDR3 protein: CASSLPTSYGYTF
V gene: TRBV7-9
clone size: -
D gene: -
J gene: TRBJ1-2
CDR3 length: 13

CDR3 DNA: TGTGCCAGCAGCTTAGGAAATACCGGGGGCCTGCGTGAGCAGTACTTC
CDR3 protein: CASSLGNTGGLREQYF
V gene: TRBV11-2
clone size: -
D gene: -
J gene: TRBJ2-7
CDR3 length: 16

CDR3 DNA: TGTGCCAGCAGTTTGACGACAGTTGGGGGGACCCAGTACTTC
CDR3 protein: CASSLTTVGGTQYF
V gene: TRBV28
clone size: -
D gene: -
J gene: TRBJ2-5
CDR3 length: 14

CDR3 DNA: TGTGCCAGCAGCTTACCCCCCGGCGGCACAGATACGCAGTATTTT
CDR3 protein: CASSLPPGGTDTQYF
V gene: TRBV7-3
clone size: -
D gene: -
J gene: TRBJ2-3
CDR3 length: 15

CDR3 DNA: TGTGCCAGCAGCCTACATTACGGGACTGACGACTACGAGCAGTACTTC
CDR3 protein: CASSLHYGTDDYEQYF
V gene: TRBV11-2
clone size: -
D gene: -
J gene: TRBJ2-7
CDR3 length: 16

CDR3 DNA: TGTGCCAGCAGCCCGGTTGAAAAACTGTTTTTT
CDR3 protein: CASSPVEKLFF
V gene: TRBV7-6
clone size: -
D gene: -
J gene: TRBJ1-4
CDR3 length: 11

CDR3 DNA: TGCGCCAGCAGCCTGAAGCTCGTGAGCGGGGGAGCTACAGATACGCAGTATTTT
CDR3 protein: CASSLKLVSGGATDTQYF
V gene: TRBV4-1
clone size: -
D gene: TRBD2
J gene: TRBJ2-3
CDR3 length: 18

CDR3 DNA: TGTGCCAGCTCTCCGAAAACGGGACGTAGCACAGATACGCAGTATTTT
CDR3 protein: CASSPKTGRSTDTQYF
V gene: TRBV18
clone size: once
D gene: -
J gene: TRBJ2-3
CDR3 length: 16